A selection of T cell receptor beta chains follows, all from one sample in a study of long-term antiretroviral therapy in people with HIV. The method was immunoSEQ multiplex PCR; TCRdb's version includes in-frame clones alone and lacks a portion of them. Among around 23,000 clones listed, roughly four fifths were seen once. Sequencing was performed on unsorted PBMCs, taken 0.3 years after starting antiretroviral therapy. Receptor source: a man aged 50-59 years with HIV. The CDR3 runs from the conserved cysteine through the conserved F or W. The D gene is left open where the match is weak. A clone size is listed for some rows: how often the clone was seen (once, few, many), or a class if it is expanded.

DNA: TGTGCCTGGAGTGTAGGCGGTTCTGGAAACACCATATATTTT; CDR3: CAWSVGGSGNTIYF; J: TRBJ1-3; V: TRBV30; size: -; D: -
DNA: TGTGCCAGCAGCGAGGGCTTCTACACAGATACGCAGTATTTT; CDR3: CASSEGFYTDTQYF; J: TRBJ2-3; V: TRBV9; size: -; D: -
DNA: TGTGCCAGCAGTTCCCGACCACGATACAGGGGGCAGCCCCAGCATTTT; CDR3: CASSSRPRYRGQPQHF; J: TRBJ1-5; V: TRBV28; size: -; D: TRBD1
DNA: TGTGCCAGCTCACCACAGTCCGTAACTGAGCAGTTCTTC; CDR3: CASSPQSVTEQFF; J: TRBJ2-1; V: TRBV18; size: -; D: -
DNA: TGCGCCAGCAGTGAGTTTGGGGGGGTCAACCAAGAGACCCAGTACTTC; CDR3: CASSEFGGVNQETQYF; J: TRBJ2-5; V: TRBV10-2; size: -; D: TRBD2
DNA: TGTGCCACCAGCGTAACTCAAGAGACCCAGTACTTC; CDR3: CATSVTQETQYF; J: TRBJ2-5; V: TRBV15; size: -; D: -
DNA: TGTGCCAGCAGCACCGGGACAGGGAGGGGAGAGACCCAGTACTTC; CDR3: CASSTGTGRGETQYF; J: TRBJ2-5; V: TRBV5-8; size: -; D: TRBD1
DNA: TGTGCCAGCAGCTTAGTCGGGGGAAGCACAGATACGCAGTATTTT; CDR3: CASSLVGGSTDTQYF; J: TRBJ2-3; V: TRBV7-2; size: -; D: -
DNA: TGTGCCAGCAGCTTATGGGGAGGGGGGAACACTGAAGCTTTCTTT; CDR3: CASSLWGGGNTEAFF; J: TRBJ1-1; V: TRBV7-3; size: -; D: -
DNA: TGTGCCAGCAGGGAAGCACCCGGAGAGACCCAGTACTTC; CDR3: CASREAPGETQYF; J: TRBJ2-5; V: TRBV2; size: -; D: -
DNA: TGTGCCAGCAGCTTTCGGGACAGGGGCAATCAGCCCCAGCATTTT; CDR3: CASSFRDRGNQPQHF; J: TRBJ1-5; V: TRBV5-6; size: -; D: TRBD1
DNA: TGTGCCAGCAGCTTAGGGACTCATAGCTCCTACGAGCAGTACTTC; CDR3: CASSLGTHSSYEQYF; J: TRBJ2-7; V: TRBV7-6; size: -; D: -
DNA: TGCGCCAGCAGTGAACAAGCGGGAGAAATTGAGCAGTACTTC; CDR3: CASSEQAGEIEQYF; J: TRBJ2-7; V: TRBV10-1; size: -; D: TRBD2
DNA: TGTGCCAGTAGTATACTCGGGACTAGCAGCACAGATACGCAGTATTTT; CDR3: CASSILGTSSTDTQYF; J: TRBJ2-3; V: TRBV19; size: -; D: TRBD2
DNA: TGTGCCAGCAGCTTATACGGGACCACTGAAGCTTTCTTT; CDR3: CASSLYGTTEAFF; J: TRBJ1-1; V: TRBV7-6; size: -; D: -
DNA: TGCGCCAGCAGCGCAAACGGACAGGGGGTTACTGAAGCTTTCTTT; CDR3: CASSANGQGVTEAFF; J: TRBJ1-1; V: TRBV5-1; size: -; D: TRBD1
DNA: TGTGCTAGCAGCCAAGCAGGGAGGGACGAGCAGTACTTC; CDR3: CASSQAGRDEQYF; J: TRBJ2-7; V: TRBV7-7; size: -; D: TRBD2
DNA: TGTGCCAGCAGTTTACTAGGGGTAAGCTCCTACAATGAGCAGTTCTTC; CDR3: CASSLLGVSSYNEQFF; J: TRBJ2-1; V: TRBV28; size: -; D: -
DNA: TGCGCCAGCAGCATTGGACAGGGGGGCGAGCAGTACTTC; CDR3: CASSIGQGGEQYF; J: TRBJ2-7; V: TRBV5-1; size: -; D: TRBD1
DNA: TGTGCCAGCAGCTTAAGGGGGGGTCAGGGGACCTCCTACGAGCAGTACTTC; CDR3: CASSLRGGQGTSYEQYF; J: TRBJ2-7; V: TRBV7-9; size: -; D: -
DNA: TGCGCCAGCAGCTTGGCCACAAACTCCTACGAGCAGTACTTC; CDR3: CASSLATNSYEQYF; J: TRBJ2-7; V: TRBV5-1; size: few; D: -
DNA: TGTGCCAGCAGCCAAGTGCTCTTACCCCTGAACGAGCAGTACTTC; CDR3: CASSQVLLPLNEQYF; J: TRBJ2-7; V: TRBV4-2; size: -; D: -
DNA: TGTGCCACCAGCAGAGGGGGCGGGGGGCCAGATACGCAGTATTTT; CDR3: CATSRGGGGPDTQYF; J: TRBJ2-3; V: TRBV15; size: few; D: TRBD2
DNA: TGTGCCACTACTACTCGGGGCGCTGGAAACACCATATATTTT; CDR3: CATTTRGAGNTIYF; J: TRBJ1-3; V: TRBV15; size: -; D: -
DNA: TGTGCCAGCAGTCCCATCGGGGGGTTTTGGGTTGGTTCCTACAATGAGCAGTTCTTC; CDR3: CASSPIGGFWVGSYNEQFF; J: TRBJ2-1; V: TRBV27; size: -; D: TRBD2
DNA: TGTGCCAGCAGCGTAGCCGTGACAGGGAGCACAGATACGCAGTATTTT; CDR3: CASSVAVTGSTDTQYF; J: TRBJ2-3; V: TRBV9; size: -; D: TRBD1
DNA: TGTGCCAGCAGCACCCGGGACAGGTCCCCCTACGAGCAGTACTTC; CDR3: CASSTRDRSPYEQYF; J: TRBJ2-7; V: TRBV7-3; size: -; D: TRBD1
DNA: TGTGCTTTAGGGGAGCGGAAGGGTGAGCAGTTCTTC; CDR3: CALGERKGEQFF; J: TRBJ2-1; V: TRBV28; size: -; D: -
DNA: TGTGCCAGCAGCTTAGGGACTAGCGGGAGGGCGAGGCAAGAGACCCAGTACTTC; CDR3: CASSLGTSGRARQETQYF; J: TRBJ2-5; V: TRBV11-2; size: -; D: TRBD2
DNA: TGTGCCAGCATAAATACAGGGGTGGGGCGCGAGCAGTACTTC; CDR3: CASINTGVGREQYF; J: TRBJ2-7; V: TRBV28; size: -; D: TRBD1
DNA: TGTGCCAGCAGGGGCAATCAGCCCCAGCATTTT; CDR3: CASRGNQPQHF; J: TRBJ1-5; V: TRBV28; size: few; D: -